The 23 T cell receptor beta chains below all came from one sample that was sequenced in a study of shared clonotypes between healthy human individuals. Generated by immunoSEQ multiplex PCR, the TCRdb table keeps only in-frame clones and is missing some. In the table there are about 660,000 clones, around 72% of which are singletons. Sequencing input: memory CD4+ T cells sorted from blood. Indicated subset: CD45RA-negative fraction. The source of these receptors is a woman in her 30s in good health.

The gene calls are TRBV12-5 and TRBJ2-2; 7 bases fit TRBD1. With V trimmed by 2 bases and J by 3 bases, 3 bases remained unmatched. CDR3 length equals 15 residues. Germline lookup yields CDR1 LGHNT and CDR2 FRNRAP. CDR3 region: CASGLRGGDTGELFF. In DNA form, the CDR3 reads TGTGCTAGTGGTTTGCGAGGGGGCGACACCGGGGAGCTGTTTTTT.

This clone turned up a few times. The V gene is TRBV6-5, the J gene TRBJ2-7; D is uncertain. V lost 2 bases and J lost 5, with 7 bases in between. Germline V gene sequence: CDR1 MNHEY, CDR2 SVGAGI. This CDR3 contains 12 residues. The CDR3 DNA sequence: TGTGCCAGCAGTTACGGTAGCCACGAGCAGTACTTC. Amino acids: CASSYGSHEQYF.

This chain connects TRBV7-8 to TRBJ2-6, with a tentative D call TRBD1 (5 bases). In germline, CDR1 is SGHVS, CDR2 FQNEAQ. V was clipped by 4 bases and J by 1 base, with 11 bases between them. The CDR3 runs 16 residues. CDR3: CASSSTRVSGANVLTF. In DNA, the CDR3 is TGTGCCAGCAGCTCCACCAGGGTTTCTGGGGCCAACGTCCTGACTTTC.

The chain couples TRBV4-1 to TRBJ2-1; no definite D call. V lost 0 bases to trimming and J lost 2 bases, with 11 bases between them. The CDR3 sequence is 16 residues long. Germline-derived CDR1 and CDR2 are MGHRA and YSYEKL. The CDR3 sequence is CASSQEFRAAYNEQFF. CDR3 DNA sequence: TGCGCCAGCAGCCAAGAATTCCGGGCAGCCTACAATGAGCAGTTCTTC.

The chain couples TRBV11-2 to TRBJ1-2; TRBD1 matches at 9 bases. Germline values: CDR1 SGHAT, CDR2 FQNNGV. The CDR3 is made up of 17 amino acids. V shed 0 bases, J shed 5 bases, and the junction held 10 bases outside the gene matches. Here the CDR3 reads CASSLDQATGGAYGYTF. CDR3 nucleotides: TGTGCCAGCAGCTTAGATCAGGCGACAGGGGGAGCATATGGCTACACCTTC.

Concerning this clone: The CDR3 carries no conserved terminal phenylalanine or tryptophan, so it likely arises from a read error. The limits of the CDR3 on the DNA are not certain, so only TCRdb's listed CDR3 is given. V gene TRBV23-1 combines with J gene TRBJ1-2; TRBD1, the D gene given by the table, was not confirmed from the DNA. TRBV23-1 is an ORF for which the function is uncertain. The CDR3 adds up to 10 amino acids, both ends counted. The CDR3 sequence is CASSLRDRGI.

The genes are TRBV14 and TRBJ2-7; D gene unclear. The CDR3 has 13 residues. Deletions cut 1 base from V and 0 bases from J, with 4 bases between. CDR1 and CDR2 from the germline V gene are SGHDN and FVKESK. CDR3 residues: CASSQALSYEQYF. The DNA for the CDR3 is TGTGCCAGCAGCCAAGCCCTCTCCTACGAGCAGTACTTC.

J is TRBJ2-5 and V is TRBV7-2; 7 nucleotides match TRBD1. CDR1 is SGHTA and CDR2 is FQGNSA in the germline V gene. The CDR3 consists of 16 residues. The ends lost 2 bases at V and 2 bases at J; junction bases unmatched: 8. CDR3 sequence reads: CASSLNSRGLQETQYF. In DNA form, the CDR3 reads TGTGCCAGCAGCTTAAACTCGAGGGGGCTACAAGAGACCCAGTACTTC.

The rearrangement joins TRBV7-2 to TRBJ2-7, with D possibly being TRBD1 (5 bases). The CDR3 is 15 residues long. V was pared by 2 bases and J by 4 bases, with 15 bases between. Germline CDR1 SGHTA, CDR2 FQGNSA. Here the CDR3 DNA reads TGTGCCAGCAGCTTACCCAGGGTAGGAGAGTACGAGCAGTACTTC. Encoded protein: CASSLPRVGEYEQYF.

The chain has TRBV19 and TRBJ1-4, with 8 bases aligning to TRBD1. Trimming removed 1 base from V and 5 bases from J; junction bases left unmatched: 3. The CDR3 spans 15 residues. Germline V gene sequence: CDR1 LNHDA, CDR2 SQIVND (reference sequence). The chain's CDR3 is CASSIGQGLNEKLFF. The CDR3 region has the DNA TGTGCCAGTAGTATAGGACAGGGGTTGAATGAAAAACTGTTTTTT.

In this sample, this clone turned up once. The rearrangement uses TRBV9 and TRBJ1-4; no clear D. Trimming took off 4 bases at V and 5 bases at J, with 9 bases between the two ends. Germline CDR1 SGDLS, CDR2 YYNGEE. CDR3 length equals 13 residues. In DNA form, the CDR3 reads TGTGCCAGCAGCAGACGGCTAAATGAAAAACTGTTTTTT. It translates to CASSRRLNEKLFF.

The CDR3 here is CASSWTARNTIYF. The CDR3 bases are TGTGCCAGCAGCTGGACAGCACGAAACACCATATATTTT. The V gene is TRBV28, the J gene TRBJ1-3, with D maybe TRBD1 (6 bases). From germline, CDR1 is MDHEN and CDR2 SYDVKM. The CDR3 extends over 13 amino acids. Trimming cost V 6 bases and J 5 bases, with 11 bases left between them. Using reference TRBV28 and TRBJ1-3 for the parts outside the CDR3, the full variable domain is DVKVTQSSRYLVKRTGEKVFLECVQDMDHENMFWYRQDPGLGLRLIYFSYDVKMKEKGDIPEGYSVSREKKERFSLILESASTNQTSMYLCASSWTARNTIYFGEGSWLTVV.

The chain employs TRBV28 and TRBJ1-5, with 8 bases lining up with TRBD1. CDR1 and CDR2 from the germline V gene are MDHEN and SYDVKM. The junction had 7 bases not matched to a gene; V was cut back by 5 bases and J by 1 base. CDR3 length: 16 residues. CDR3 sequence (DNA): TGTGCCAGCAGTACCCGGACAGGGCCAAGCAATCAGCCCCAGCATTTT. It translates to CASSTRTGPSNQPQHF. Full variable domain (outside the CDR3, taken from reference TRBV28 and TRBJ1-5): DVKVTQSSRYLVKRTGEKVFLECVQDMDHENMFWYRQDPGLGLRLIYFSYDVKMKEKGDIPEGYSVSREKKERFSLILESASTNQTSMYLCASSTRTGPSNQPQHFGDGTRLSIL.

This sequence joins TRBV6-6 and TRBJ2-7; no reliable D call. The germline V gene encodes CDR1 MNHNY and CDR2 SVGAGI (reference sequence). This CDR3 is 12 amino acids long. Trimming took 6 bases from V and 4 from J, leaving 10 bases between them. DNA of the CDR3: TGTGCCAGCAGCTCAGATCTGTACGAGCAGTACTTC. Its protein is CASSSDLYEQYF.

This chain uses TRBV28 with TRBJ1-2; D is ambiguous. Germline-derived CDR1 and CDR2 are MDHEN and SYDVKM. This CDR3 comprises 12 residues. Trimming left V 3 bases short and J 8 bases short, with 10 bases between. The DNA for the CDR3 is TGTGCCAGCAGTTTGGCGAGGTACGGCTACACCTTC. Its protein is CASSLARYGYTF.

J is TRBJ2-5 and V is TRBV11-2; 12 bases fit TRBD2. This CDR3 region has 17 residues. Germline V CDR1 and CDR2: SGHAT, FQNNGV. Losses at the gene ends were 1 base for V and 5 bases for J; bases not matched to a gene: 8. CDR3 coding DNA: TGTGCCAGCAGCTTAGTTCTAGCGGGAGGGCCCCGTGAGACCCAGTACTTC. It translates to CASSLVLAGGPRETQYF.

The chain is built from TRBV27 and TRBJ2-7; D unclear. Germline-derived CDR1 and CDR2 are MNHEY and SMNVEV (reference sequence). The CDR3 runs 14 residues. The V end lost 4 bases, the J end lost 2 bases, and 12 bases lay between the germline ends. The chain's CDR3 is CASSSRVPPYEQYF. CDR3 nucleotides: TGTGCCAGCAGTTCCCGGGTCCCACCCTACGAGCAGTACTTC.

CDR3 in DNA: TGTGCCAGCAGCCTGGGACTAGCGGTGTACAATGAGCAGTTCTTC. It encodes CASSLGLAVYNEQFF. The chain is built from TRBV7-2 and TRBJ2-1; 11 bases fit TRBD2. The CDR3 is made up of 15 amino acids. The junction had 4 bases not matched to a gene; V was cut back by 5 bases and J by 4 bases. Germline values: CDR1 SGHTA, CDR2 FQGNSA. Full variable domain (missing parts from reference TRBV7-2 and TRBJ2-1): GAGVSQSPSNKVTEKGKDVELRCDPISGHTALYWYRQSLGQGLEFLIYFQGNSAPDKSGLPSDRFSAERTGGSVSTLTIQRTQQEDSAVYLCASSLGLAVYNEQFFGPGTRLTVL.

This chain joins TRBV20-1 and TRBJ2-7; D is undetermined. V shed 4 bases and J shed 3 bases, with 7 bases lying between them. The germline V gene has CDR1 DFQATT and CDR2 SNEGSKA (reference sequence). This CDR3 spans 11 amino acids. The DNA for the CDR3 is TGCAGTGCTACCTCGGACTACGAGCAGTACTTC. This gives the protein CSATSDYEQYF.

The CDR3 DNA is TGTGCCAGCAGCCTGGGGACAGGGCCGCAGTATTTT. Translation: CASSLGTGPQYF. The V call is TRBV7-2, the J call TRBJ2-3; 9 bases match TRBD1. This CDR3 is 12 amino acids long. Unmatched junction bases numbered 4, after V lost 5 bases and J lost 10 bases. Per the germline V gene, CDR1 is SGHTA and CDR2 is FQGNSA.

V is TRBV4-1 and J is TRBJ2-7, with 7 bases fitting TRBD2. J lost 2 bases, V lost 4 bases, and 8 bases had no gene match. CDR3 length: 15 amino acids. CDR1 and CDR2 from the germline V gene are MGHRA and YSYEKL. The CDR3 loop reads CASSPGGRGTYEQYF. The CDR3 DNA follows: TGCGCCAGCAGCCCGGGGGGAAGGGGCACCTACGAGCAGTACTTC.

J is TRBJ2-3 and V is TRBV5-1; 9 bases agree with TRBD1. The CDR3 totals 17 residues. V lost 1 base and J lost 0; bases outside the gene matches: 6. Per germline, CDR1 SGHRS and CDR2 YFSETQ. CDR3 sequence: CASSLIQGAGSTDTQYF. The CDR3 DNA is TGCGCCAGCAGCTTGATACAGGGGGCTGGGAGCACAGATACGCAGTATTTT.

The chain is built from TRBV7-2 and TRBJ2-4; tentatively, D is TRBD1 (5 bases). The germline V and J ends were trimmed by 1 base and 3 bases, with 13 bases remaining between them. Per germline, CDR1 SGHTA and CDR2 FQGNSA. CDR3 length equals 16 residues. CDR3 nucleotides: TGTGCCAGCAGCTTAGTGGCAGGGCGAGTCAAAAACATTCAGTACTTC. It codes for CASSLVAGRVKNIQYF.